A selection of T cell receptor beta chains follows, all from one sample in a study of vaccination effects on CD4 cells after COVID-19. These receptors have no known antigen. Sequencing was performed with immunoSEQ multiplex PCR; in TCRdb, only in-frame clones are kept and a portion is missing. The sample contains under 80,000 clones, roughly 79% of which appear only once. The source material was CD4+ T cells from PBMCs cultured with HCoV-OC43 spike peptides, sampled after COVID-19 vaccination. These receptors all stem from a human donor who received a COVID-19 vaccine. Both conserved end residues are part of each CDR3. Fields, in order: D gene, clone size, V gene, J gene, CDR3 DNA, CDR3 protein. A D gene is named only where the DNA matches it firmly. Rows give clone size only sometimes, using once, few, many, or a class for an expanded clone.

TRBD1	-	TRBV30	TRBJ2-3	TGTGCCTGGAGGTTCGGACAGGGCACAGATACGCAGTATTTT	CAWRFGQGTDTQYF
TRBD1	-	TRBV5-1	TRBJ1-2	TGCGCCAGCAGCTTGGGGGACAGGGCAATCTATGGCTACACCTTC	CASSLGDRAIYGYTF
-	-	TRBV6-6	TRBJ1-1	TGTGCCAGCAGCGTAGGGACACTGAACACTGAAGCTTTCTTT	CASSVGTLNTEAFF
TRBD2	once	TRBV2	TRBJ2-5	TGTGCCAGCAGCGGACTAGCGGGGGGGGAGACCCAGTACTTC	CASSGLAGGETQYF
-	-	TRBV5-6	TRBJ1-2	TGTGCCAGCAGCTTGGCCGGGACGATCTATGGCTACACCTTC	CASSLAGTIYGYTF
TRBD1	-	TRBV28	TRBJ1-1	TGTGCCAGCAGTTTAGGCGGGACAGGGTACACTGAAGCTTTCTTT	CASSLGGTGYTEAFF
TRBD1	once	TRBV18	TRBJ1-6	TGTGCCAGCTCACTGGACAGGGTTTCACCCCTCCACTTT	CASSLDRVSPLHF
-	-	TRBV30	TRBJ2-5	TGTGCCTGGAGTGCTCTCCGAAGTCAGGGTCAATGGGAGACCCAGTACTTC	CAWSALRSQGQWETQYF
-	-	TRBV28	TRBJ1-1	TGTGCCAGCATCCAGGATATGTACACTGAAGCTTTCTTT	CASIQDMYTEAFF
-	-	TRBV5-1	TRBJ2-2	TGCGCCAGCAGCTTGTCGACAGGTCTTGTGGGGGAGCTGTTTTTT	CASSLSTGLVGELFF
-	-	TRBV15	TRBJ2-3	TGTGCCACCAGCAGAGATCTGCCCGGAGGGGCAGATACGCAGTATTTT	CATSRDLPGGADTQYF
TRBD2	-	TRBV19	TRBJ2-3	TGTGCCAGTAGTGTATATAGCGGGGGGTACAACACAGATACGCAGTATTTT	CASSVYSGGYNTDTQYF
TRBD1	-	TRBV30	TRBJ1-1	TGTGCCTGCGACAGGGGTAGATTGAACACTGAAGCTTTCTTT	CACDRGRLNTEAFF
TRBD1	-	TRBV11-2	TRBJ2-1	TGTGCCAGCACCAACTCGGACAGGGGGTGGGCCTACAATGAGCAGTTCTTC	CASTNSDRGWAYNEQFF
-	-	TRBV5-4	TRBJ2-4	TGTGCCAGCAGCTTCGGGGGCCAGGCTGGAAACATTCAGTACTTC	CASSFGGQAGNIQYF
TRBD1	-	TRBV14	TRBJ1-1	TGTGCCAGCAGCCTGTACAGGGGGAACACTGAAGCTTTCTTT	CASSLYRGNTEAFF
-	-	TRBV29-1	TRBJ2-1	TGCAGCAACAAAGATCTTAGGGGTTTTGAGCAGTTCTTC	CSNKDLRGFEQFF
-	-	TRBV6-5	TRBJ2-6	TGTGCCAGCACTCCAACAGGGAATGGGGCCAACGTCCTGACTTTC	CASTPTGNGANVLTF
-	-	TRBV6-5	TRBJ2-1	TGTGCCAGCAGCCGACCTTTGGGCAATGAGCAGTTCTTC	CASSRPLGNEQFF
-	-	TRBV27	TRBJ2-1	TGTGCCAGCAGTCCCCGGAGGCCGGGACCCTTATACTACAATGAGCAGTTCTTC	CASSPRRPGPLYYNEQFF
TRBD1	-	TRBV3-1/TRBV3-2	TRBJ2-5	TGTGCCAGCAGCCCGGACAGGGACCAAGAGACCCAGTACTTC	CASSPDRDQETQYF
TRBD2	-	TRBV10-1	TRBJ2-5	TGCGCCAGCAGTGAGACTAGCGGGGGTAAAGAGACCCAGTACTTC	CASSETSGGKETQYF
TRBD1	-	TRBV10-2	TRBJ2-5	TGCGCCAGCAGGACAGGGGGGGAGACCCAGTACTTC	CASRTGGETQYF